A single sample is the source of the 12 T cell receptor beta chains below, sequenced in a study of cytomegalovirus exposure and HLA in healthy donors. Primers for the PCR totalled 60 Vbeta and 13 Jbeta. TCRdb keeps only in-frame clones here, not all; method: immunoSEQ multiplex PCR. In the table there are about 120,000 clones, about 75% of which are singletons. Sample: PBMCs. These receptors all come from a woman aged 35 to 49 in good health and CMV-seropositive.

About this clone itself: Within the sample, other DNA sequences also encode this same CDR3. The CDR3 spells CASSLSTGGYNEQFF. CDR3 nucleotides: TGTGCCAGCAGTTTATCTACGGGGGGGTACAATGAGCAGTTCTTC. The chain links TRBV27 to TRBJ2-1, with 8 bases that match TRBD2. J lost 4 bases, V lost 0 bases, and 2 bases had no gene match. The CDR3 is 15 residues long. In germline, CDR1 is MNHEY, CDR2 SMNVEV (reference sequence).

V gene TRBV19 combines with J gene TRBJ1-2, with D possibly being TRBD1 (5 bases). The CDR3 totals 12 residues. CDR1 is LNHDA, CDR2 SQIVND, per germline (reference sequence). V was shortened by 5 bases and J by 2 bases, with 6 bases between the two germline ends. The CDR3 DNA follows: TGTGCCAGTAGTCCAGGGAACTATGGCTACACCTTC. Translated, it gives CASSPGNYGYTF.

The chain links TRBV7-6 to TRBJ2-1, with 11 bases matching TRBD2. In germline, CDR1 is SGHVS, CDR2 FNYEAQ. The CDR3 sequence is 16 residues long. V shed 1 base and J 9 bases; nucleotides not matched to a gene: 8. The CDR3 DNA sequence: TGTGCCAGCAGCTTAGGTAGCGGGAGGGCCGGTGGTGAGCAGTTCTTC. Encoded protein: CASSLGSGRAGGEQFF.

This clone was seen once. CDR3 residues: CASSSGTGGFYEQYF. CDR3 DNA: TGCGCCAGCAGCTCGGGGACAGGGGGATTCTACGAGCAGTACTTC. The genes are TRBV5-1 and TRBJ2-7, with 11 bases lining up with TRBD1. The V segment lost 3 bases and the J segment 3 bases; nucleotides outside the gene matches: 5. This CDR3 spans 15 amino acids. Germline assignment: CDR1 SGHRS and CDR2 YFSETQ.

The V call is TRBV14, the J call TRBJ2-7, with TRBD2 identical over 7 bases. The CDR3 is 14 amino acids. The germline CDR1 and CDR2 sequences are SGHDN and FVKESK. The J segment lost 7 bases and the V segment lost 3 bases, leaving 9 bases of the junction unmatched. The CDR3 loop reads CASSHHGGMREQYF. In DNA, the CDR3 is TGTGCCAGCAGCCATCACGGGGGGATGAGGGAGCAGTACTTC. Based on the CDR3 plus reference TRBV14 and TRBJ2-7, the full variable domain is EAGVTQFPSHSVIEKGQTVTLRCDPISGHDNLYWYRRVMGKEIKFLLHFVKESKQDESGMPNNRFLAERTGGTYSTLKVQPAELEDSGVYFCASSHHGGMREQYFGPGTRLTVT.

The chain combines TRBV6-1 with TRBJ1-5; maybe TRBD1 (5 bases). This CDR3 has 14 residues. Germline values: CDR1 MNHNS, CDR2 SASEGT. Trimming cost V 2 bases and J 1 base, with 6 bases left between them. CDR3 bases: TGTGCCAGCAGTGAATGGGGCAGCAATCAGCCCCAGCATTTT. This encodes CASSEWGSNQPQHF.

The J gene is TRBJ1-6, the V gene TRBV5-4; TRBD1 matches 8 bases. The ends lost 0 bases at V and 7 bases at J; junction bases unmatched: 0. The CDR3 totals 14 residues. Germline loops: CDR1 SGHNT, CDR2 YYREEE (reference sequence). CDR3 bases: TGTGCCAGCAGCTTGGGGACAGGGAATTCACCCCTCCACTTT. Protein: CASSLGTGNSPLHF.

This chain uses TRBV28 with TRBJ1-5; D is unclear. Germline V gene data show CDR1 as MDHEN and CDR2 as SYDVKM. With 2 bases removed from V and 1 base from J, the gap between germline ends came to 9 bases. The CDR3 consists of 15 residues. CDR3 bases: TGTGCCAGCAGTTTAGGGCAGTGGAGCAATCAGCCCCAGCATTTT. It yields the protein CASSLGQWSNQPQHF.

The chain recombines TRBV28 with TRBJ2-7, with 7 nucleotides matching TRBD2. Germline assignment: CDR1 MDHEN and CDR2 SYDVKM. Trimming removed 8 bases from V and 4 bases from J; junction bases left unmatched: 17. This CDR3 spans 16 amino acids. The CDR3, as DNA: TGTGCCAGCGCAGGACGTCTAGCGGATGGGCGTTACGAGCAGTACTTC. Residues: CASAGRLADGRYEQYF.

J is TRBJ2-7 and V is TRBV28; TRBD1 agrees at 9 bases. The V gene end was trimmed by 5 bases and the J gene end by 2 bases; junction bases not matched to a gene: 7. Germline V CDR1 and CDR2: MDHEN, SYDVKM. The CDR3 runs to 15 residues. For the CDR3, the DNA is TGTGCCAGCAGTCAACCGGGACAGGGACCCTACGAGCAGTACTTC. This translates into CASSQPGQGPYEQYF.

This clone occurred a few times. The chain couples TRBV7-2 to TRBJ1-5; TRBD1 aligns across 7 bases. CDR3 length equals 15 residues. Germline lookup yields CDR1 SGHTA and CDR2 FQGNSA. V lost 5 bases, J lost 2 bases, and 6 bases stayed unmatched. DNA for the CDR3: TGTGCCAGCAGCCCCACAGGGGTTCGCAATCAGCCCCAGCATTTT. This codes for CASSPTGVRNQPQHF. Together with reference TRBV7-2 and TRBJ1-5, the CDR3 gives the full variable domain: GAGVSQSPSNKVTEKGKDVELRCDPISGHTALYWYRQSLGQGLEFLIYFQGNSAPDKSGLPSDRFSAERTGGSVSTLTIQRTQQEDSAVYLCASSPTGVRNQPQHFGDGTRLSIL.

This chain connects TRBV30 to TRBJ1-6; D call uncertain. This CDR3 is built from 15 residues. The germline CDR1 and CDR2 sequences are GTSNPN and SVGIG (reference sequence). V lost 0 bases, J lost 7 bases, and 13 bases lay in between. This CDR3 reads CAWSVSGFGNSPLHF. CDR3 DNA: TGTGCCTGGAGTGTATCCGGGTTCGGGAATTCACCCCTCCACTTT.